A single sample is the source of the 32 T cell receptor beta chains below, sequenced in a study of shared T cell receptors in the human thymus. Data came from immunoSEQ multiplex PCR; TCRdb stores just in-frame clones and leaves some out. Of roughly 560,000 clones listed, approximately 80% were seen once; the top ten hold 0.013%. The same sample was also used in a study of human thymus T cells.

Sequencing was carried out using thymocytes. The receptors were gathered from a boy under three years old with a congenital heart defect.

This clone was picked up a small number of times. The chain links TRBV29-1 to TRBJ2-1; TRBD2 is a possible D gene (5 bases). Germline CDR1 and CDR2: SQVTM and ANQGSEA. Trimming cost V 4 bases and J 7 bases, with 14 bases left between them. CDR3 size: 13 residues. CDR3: CSVAPSTRNEQFF. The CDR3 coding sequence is TGCAGCGTTGCGCCGTCCACTAGGAATGAGCAGTTCTTC.

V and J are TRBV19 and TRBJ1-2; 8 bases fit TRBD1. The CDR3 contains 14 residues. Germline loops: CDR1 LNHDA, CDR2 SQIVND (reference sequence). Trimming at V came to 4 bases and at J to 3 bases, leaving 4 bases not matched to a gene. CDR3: CASSTGGTDYGYTF. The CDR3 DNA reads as TGTGCCAGTAGTACAGGGGGCACGGACTATGGCTACACCTTC.

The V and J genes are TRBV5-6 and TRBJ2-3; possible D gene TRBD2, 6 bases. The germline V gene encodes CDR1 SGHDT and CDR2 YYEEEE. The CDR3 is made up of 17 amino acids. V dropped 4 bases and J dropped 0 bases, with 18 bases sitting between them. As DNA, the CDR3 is TGTGCCAGCAGCAACGCCGGGGGAAGCACTAGCACAGATACGCAGTATTTT. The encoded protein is CASSNAGGSTSTDTQYF.

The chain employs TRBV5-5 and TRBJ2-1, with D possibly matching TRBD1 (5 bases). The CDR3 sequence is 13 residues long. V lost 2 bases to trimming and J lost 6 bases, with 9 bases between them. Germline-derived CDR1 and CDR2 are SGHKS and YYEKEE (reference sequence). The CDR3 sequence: CASSFRQSNEQFF. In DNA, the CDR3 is TGTGCCAGCAGCTTTAGACAGAGCAATGAGCAGTTCTTC.

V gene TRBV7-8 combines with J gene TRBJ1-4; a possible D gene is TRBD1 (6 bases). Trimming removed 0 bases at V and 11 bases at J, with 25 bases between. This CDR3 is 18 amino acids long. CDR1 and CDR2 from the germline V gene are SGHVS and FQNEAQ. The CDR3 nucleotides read TGTGCCAGCAGCTTAGCTCACGGGATAGGACAGTCCCCCGAGAAACTGTTTTTT. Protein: CASSLAHGIGQSPEKLFF.

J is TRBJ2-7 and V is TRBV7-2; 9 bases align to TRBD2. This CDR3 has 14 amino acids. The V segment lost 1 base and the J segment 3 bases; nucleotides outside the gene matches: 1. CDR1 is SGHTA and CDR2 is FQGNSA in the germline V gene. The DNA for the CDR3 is TGTGCCAGCAGCTTAGGCGGGAGGGGCTACGAGCAGTACTTC. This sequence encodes CASSLGGRGYEQYF.

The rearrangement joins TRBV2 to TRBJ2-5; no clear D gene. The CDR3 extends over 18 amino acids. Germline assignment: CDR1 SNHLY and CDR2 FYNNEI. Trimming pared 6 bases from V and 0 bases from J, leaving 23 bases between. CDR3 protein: CASRDSASESKYQETQYF. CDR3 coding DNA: TGTGCCAGCAGGGATTCCGCCAGCGAGAGCAAGTACCAAGAGACCCAGTACTTC.

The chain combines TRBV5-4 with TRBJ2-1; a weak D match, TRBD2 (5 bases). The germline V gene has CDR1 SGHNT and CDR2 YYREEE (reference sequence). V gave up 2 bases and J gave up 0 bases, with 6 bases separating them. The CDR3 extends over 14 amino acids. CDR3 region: CASSFRDSYNEQFF. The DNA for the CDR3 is TGTGCCAGCAGCTTCCGGGACTCCTACAATGAGCAGTTCTTC.

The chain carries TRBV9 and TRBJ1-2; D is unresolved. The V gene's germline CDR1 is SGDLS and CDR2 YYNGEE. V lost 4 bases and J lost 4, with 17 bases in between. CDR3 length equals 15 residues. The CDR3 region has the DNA TGTGCCAGCAGCCCTATCGGAGGGAGGGCCTATGGCTACACCTTC. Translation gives CASSPIGGRAYGYTF.

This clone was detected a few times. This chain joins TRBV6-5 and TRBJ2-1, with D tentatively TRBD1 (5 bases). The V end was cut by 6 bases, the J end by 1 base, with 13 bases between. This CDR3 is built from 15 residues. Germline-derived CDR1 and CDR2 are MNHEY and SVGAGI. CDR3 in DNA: TGTGCCAGCAGGAAAGGGGTCGGATCCTACAATGAGCAGTTCTTC. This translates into CASRKGVGSYNEQFF.

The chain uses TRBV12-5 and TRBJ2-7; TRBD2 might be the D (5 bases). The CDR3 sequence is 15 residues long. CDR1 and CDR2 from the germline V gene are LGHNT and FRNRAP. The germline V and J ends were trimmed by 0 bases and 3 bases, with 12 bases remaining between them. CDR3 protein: CASGLVRQTIYEQYF. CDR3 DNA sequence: TGTGCTAGTGGTTTGGTACGGCAGACTATCTACGAGCAGTACTTC. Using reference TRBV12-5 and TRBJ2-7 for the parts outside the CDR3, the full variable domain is DARVTQTPRHKVTEMGQEVTMRCQPILGHNTVFWYRQTMMQGLELLAYFRNRAPLDDSGMPKDRFSAEMPDATLATLKIQPSEPRDSAVYFCASGLVRQTIYEQYFGPGTRLTVT.

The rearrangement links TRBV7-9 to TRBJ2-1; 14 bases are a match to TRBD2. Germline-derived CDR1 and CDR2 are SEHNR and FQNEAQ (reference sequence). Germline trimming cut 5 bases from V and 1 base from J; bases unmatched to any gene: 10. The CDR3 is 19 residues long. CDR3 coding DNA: TGTGCCAGCAGCGGAAAGACTAGCGGGAGGGCCGAATCCTACAATGAGCAGTTCTTC. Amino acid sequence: CASSGKTSGRAESYNEQFF. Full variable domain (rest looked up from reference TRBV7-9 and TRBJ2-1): DTGVSQNPRHKITKRGQNVTFRCDPISEHNRLYWYRQTLGQGPEFLTYFQNEAQLEKSRLLSDRFSAERPKGSFSTLEIQRTEQGDSAMYLCASSGKTSGRAESYNEQFFGPGTRLTVL.

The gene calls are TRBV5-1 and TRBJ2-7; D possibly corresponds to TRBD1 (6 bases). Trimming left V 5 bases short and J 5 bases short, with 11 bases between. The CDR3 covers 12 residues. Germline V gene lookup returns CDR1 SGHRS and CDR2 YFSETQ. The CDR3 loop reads CASRKTGNEQYF. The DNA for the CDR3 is TGCGCCAGCAGGAAAACAGGGAACGAGCAGTACTTC.

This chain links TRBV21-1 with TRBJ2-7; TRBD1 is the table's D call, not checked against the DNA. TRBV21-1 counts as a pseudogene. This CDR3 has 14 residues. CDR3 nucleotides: TGTGCCAGCAGCAATTACAGGGACCCCTACGAGCAGTACTTC. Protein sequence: CASSNYRDPYEQYF.

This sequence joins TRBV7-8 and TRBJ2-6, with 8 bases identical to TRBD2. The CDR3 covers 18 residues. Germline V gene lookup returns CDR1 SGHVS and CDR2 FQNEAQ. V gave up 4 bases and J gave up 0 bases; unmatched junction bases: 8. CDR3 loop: CASSSRLASSSGANVLTF. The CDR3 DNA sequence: TGTGCCAGCAGCTCTAGACTAGCGTCATCCTCTGGGGCCAACGTCCTGACTTTC.

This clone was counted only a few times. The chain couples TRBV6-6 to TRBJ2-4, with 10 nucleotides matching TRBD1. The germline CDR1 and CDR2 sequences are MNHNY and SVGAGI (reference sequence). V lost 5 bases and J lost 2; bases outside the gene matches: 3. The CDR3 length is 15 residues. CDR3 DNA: TGTGCCAGCAGTGGGACAGGGGTCTCCAAAAACATTCAGTACTTC. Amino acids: CASSGTGVSKNIQYF.

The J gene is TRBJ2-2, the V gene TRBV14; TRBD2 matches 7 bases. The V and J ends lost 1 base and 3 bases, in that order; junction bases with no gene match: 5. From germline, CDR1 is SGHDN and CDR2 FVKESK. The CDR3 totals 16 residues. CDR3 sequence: CASSQALGGDTGELFF. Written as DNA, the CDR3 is TGTGCCAGCAGCCAAGCTTTGGGAGGGGACACCGGGGAGCTGTTTTTT.

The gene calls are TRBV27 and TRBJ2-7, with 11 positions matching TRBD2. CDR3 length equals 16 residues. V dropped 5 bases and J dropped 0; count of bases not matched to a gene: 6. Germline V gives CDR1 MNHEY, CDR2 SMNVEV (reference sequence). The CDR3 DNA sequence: TGTGCCAGCAGTCCGAATCTAGCGGGAGGCTCCTACGAGCAGTACTTC. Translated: CASSPNLAGGSYEQYF.

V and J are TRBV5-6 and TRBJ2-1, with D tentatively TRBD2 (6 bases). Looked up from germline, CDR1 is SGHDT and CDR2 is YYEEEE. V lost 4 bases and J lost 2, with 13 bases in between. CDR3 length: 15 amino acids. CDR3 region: CASSPGTGAYNEQFF. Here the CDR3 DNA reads TGTGCCAGCAGCCCTGGGACTGGAGCCTACAATGAGCAGTTCTTC.

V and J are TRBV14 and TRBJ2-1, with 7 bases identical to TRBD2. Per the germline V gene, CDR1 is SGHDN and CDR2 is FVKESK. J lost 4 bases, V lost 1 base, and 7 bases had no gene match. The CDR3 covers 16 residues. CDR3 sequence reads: CASSQGRGAGYNEQFF. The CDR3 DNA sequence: TGTGCCAGCAGCCAAGGTCGGGGAGCGGGATACAATGAGCAGTTCTTC.

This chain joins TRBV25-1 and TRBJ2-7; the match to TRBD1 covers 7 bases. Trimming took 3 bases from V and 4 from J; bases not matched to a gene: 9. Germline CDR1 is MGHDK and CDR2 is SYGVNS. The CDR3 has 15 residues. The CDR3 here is CASSDPRDSQYEQYF. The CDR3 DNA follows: TGTGCCAGCAGTGACCCCCGGGACAGTCAGTACGAGCAGTACTTC.

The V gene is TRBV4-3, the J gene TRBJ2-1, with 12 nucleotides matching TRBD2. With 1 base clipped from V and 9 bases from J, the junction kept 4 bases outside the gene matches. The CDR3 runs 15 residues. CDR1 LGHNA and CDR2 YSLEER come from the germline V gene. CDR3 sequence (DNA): TGCGCCAGCAGCCAAGGACTAGCGGGAGATAGTGAGCAGTTCTTC. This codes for CASSQGLAGDSEQFF.

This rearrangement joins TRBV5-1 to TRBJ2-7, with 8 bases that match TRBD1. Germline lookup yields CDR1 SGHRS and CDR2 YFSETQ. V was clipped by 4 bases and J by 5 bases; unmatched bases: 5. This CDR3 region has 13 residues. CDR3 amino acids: CASSPRTGHEQYF. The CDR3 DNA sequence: TGCGCCAGCAGCCCCCGGACAGGGCACGAGCAGTACTTC.

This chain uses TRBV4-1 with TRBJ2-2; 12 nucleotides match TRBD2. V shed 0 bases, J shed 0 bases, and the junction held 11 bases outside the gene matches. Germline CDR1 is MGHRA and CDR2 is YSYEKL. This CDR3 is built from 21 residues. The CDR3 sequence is CASSQDGRSSGRDSNTGELFF. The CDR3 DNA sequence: TGCGCCAGCAGCCAAGATGGGAGGTCTAGCGGGAGGGATTCGAACACCGGGGAGCTGTTTTTT.

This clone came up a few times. In DNA form, the CDR3 reads TGTGCCAGCAGCCCCGGGACTACTCCCCTCTACGAGCAGTACTTC. It yields the protein CASSPGTTPLYEQYF. The chain has TRBV9 and TRBJ2-7, with 7 bases identical to TRBD2. Per the germline V gene, CDR1 is SGDLS and CDR2 is YYNGEE. The CDR3 sequence is 15 residues long. Trimming removed 4 bases from V and 3 bases from J; junction bases left unmatched: 10.

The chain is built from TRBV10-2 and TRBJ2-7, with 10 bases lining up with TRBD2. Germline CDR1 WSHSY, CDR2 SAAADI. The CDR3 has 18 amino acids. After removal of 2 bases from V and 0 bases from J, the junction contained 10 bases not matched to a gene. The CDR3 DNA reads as TGCGCCAGCAGTGAGAGATACCTAGCGGGAGTAGCCTCCTACGAGCAGTACTTC. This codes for CASSERYLAGVASYEQYF.

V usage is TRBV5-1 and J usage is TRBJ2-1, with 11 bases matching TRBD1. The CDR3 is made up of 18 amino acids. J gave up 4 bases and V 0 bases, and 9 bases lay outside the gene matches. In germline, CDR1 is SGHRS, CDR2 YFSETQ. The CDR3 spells CASSLEPPGQGAYNEQFF. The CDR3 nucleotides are TGCGCCAGCAGCTTGGAGCCCCCTGGACAGGGGGCATACAATGAGCAGTTCTTC.

The CDR3 region has the DNA TGTGCCATCAGCAGGACAGACAATCAGCCCCAGCATTTT. Translation gives CAISRTDNQPQHF. The V and J genes are TRBV10-3 and TRBJ1-5; D perhaps matches TRBD1 (6 bases). Trimming took 6 bases from V and 3 from J, leaving 9 bases between them. Per germline, CDR1 ENHRY and CDR2 SYGVKD. CDR3 length: 13 amino acids.

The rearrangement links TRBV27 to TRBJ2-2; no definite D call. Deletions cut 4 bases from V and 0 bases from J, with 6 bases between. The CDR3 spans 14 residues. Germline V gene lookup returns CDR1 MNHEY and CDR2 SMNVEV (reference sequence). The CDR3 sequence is CASSSLSNTGELFF. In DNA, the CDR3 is TGTGCCAGCAGTTCCCTATCGAACACCGGGGAGCTGTTTTTT.

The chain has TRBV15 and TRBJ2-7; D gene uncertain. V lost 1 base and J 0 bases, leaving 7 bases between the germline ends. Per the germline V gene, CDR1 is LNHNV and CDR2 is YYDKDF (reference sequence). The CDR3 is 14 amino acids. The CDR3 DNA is TGTGCCACCAGCAGAGGTAGAGACTCCTACGAGCAGTACTTC. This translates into CATSRGRDSYEQYF. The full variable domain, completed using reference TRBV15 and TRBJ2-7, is DAMVIQNPRYQVTQFGKPVTLSCSQTLNHNVMYWYQQKSSQAPKLLFHYYDKDFNNEADTPDNFQSRRPNTSFCFLDIRSPGLGDTAMYLCATSRGRDSYEQYFGPGTRLTVT.

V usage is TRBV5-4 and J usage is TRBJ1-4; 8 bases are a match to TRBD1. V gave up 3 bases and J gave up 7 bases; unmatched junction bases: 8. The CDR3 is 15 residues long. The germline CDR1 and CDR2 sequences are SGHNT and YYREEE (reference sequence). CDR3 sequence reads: CASSSQGAQGEKLFF. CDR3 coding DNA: TGTGCCAGCAGCTCCCAGGGGGCGCAGGGTGAAAAACTGTTTTTT.

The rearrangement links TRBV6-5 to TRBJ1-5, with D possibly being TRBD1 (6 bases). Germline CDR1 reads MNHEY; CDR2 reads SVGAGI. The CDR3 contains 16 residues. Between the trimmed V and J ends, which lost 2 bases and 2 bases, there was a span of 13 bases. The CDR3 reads CASSYDDRYGNQPQHF. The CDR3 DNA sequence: TGTGCCAGCAGTTACGATGACAGGTATGGCAATCAGCCCCAGCATTTT.